These 29 T cell receptor beta chains originate from one sample sequenced in a study of shared clonotypes between healthy human individuals. Naive CD8 cells were CD45RO-negative, positively selected for CCR7, excluding terminally differentiated effector memory CD45RA+ cells. Profiling relied on immunoSEQ multiplex PCR, and the TCRdb table lists in-frame clones only, not all of them. This table has about 580,000 clones, roughly 98% appearing once. The specimen sequenced was naive CD8+ T cells sorted from blood. Every receptor here comes from a man aged 30 to 45 in good health.

The chain links TRBV15 to TRBJ2-5, with 7 bases matching TRBD1. The trim removed 3 bases at V and 1 base at J, leaving 5 bases unmatched. The germline CDR1 and CDR2 sequences are LNHNV and YYDKDF (reference sequence). The CDR3 spans 15 residues. The CDR3 DNA reads TGTGCCACCAGCAGCGACAGGGCAACCCAAGAGACCCAGTACTTC. Amino acid sequence: CATSSDRATQETQYF. The full variable domain, completed using reference TRBV15 and TRBJ2-5, is DAMVIQNPRYQVTQFGKPVTLSCSQTLNHNVMYWYQQKSSQAPKLLFHYYDKDFNNEADTPDNFQSRRPNTSFCFLDIRSPGLGDTAMYLCATSSDRATQETQYFGPGTRLLVL.

Concerning this clone: The sample contains more than one DNA sequence encoding this CDR3. The V gene is TRBV27, the J gene TRBJ2-1, with D hard to call. Germline CDR1 MNHEY, CDR2 SMNVEV (reference sequence). Trimming removed 3 bases at V and 5 bases at J, with 8 bases between. CDR3 length: 13 amino acids. The CDR3 protein is CASSLWRNNEQFF. CDR3 in DNA: TGTGCCAGCAGTTTGTGGCGCAACAATGAGCAGTTCTTC.

The chain couples TRBV5-8 to TRBJ2-2; 8 bases align to TRBD2. The CDR3 is 13 residues long. V shed 2 bases and J 7 bases; nucleotides not matched to a gene: 1. CDR1 and CDR2 (germline): SGHTS, YDEGEE. CDR3 in amino acids: CASSFGTSGELFF. The DNA for the CDR3 is TGTGCCAGCAGCTTCGGGACTAGCGGGGAGCTGTTTTTT.

The chain is built from TRBV4-1 and TRBJ1-1, with TRBD1 identical over 7 bases. The CDR3 totals 17 residues. Germline V gene lookup returns CDR1 MGHRA and CDR2 YSYEKL. J lost 1 base, V lost 5 bases, and 13 bases had no gene match. This chain's CDR3 is CASSSRSEGAQNTEAFF. CDR3 DNA sequence: TGCGCCAGCAGCTCGCGTAGCGAGGGGGCACAGAACACTGAAGCTTTCTTT.

The chain uses TRBV27 and TRBJ2-1, with 8 positions matching TRBD2. V trimming: 5 bases; J trimming: 8 bases; junction bases outside the gene matches: 14. CDR3 length equals 16 residues. CDR1 is MNHEY and CDR2 is SMNVEV in the germline V gene (reference sequence). The CDR3 sequence is CASSQAGVWGGDEQFF. The DNA of the CDR3 is TGTGCCAGCAGTCAAGCGGGAGTATGGGGGGGCGATGAGCAGTTCTTC.

Here the CDR3 DNA reads TGTGCCAGCAGTCATACCGGGACTAGCGACGCCTACGAGCAGTACTTC. Its translation is CASSHTGTSDAYEQYF. V gene TRBV27 combines with J gene TRBJ2-7; the match to TRBD2 covers 10 bases. V lost 5 bases to trimming and J lost 2 bases; unmatched junction nucleotides: 9. This CDR3 comprises 16 residues. CDR1 and CDR2 from the germline V gene are MNHEY and SMNVEV (reference sequence).

In this sample, this clone turned up once. This sequence joins TRBV9 and TRBJ1-2; D unclear. CDR1 and CDR2 (germline): SGDLS, YYNGEE. The CDR3 runs to 16 residues. V shed 0 bases and J shed 2 bases, with 14 bases lying between them. The chain's CDR3 is CASSVGRTSVNYGYTF. The CDR3 bases are TGTGCCAGCAGCGTAGGAAGAACGTCCGTGAACTATGGCTACACCTTC.

The chain employs TRBV13 and TRBJ2-3; D may correspond to TRBD1 or TRBD2 (5 bases each). From germline, CDR1 is PRHDT and CDR2 FYEKMQ (reference sequence). The CDR3 covers 13 residues. Trimming removed 5 bases at V and 6 bases at J, with 12 bases between. The CDR3: CASSPWDLDTQYF. CDR3 nucleotide sequence: TGTGCCAGCAGCCCATGGGACCTGGATACGCAGTATTTT.

The chain couples TRBV7-9 to TRBJ2-5, with D perhaps being TRBD1 or TRBD2 (5 bases each). Germline V gives CDR1 SEHNR, CDR2 FQNEAQ (reference sequence). This CDR3 comprises 17 residues. Trimming took off 1 base at V and 1 base at J, with 16 bases between the two ends. CDR3 nucleotides: TGTGCCAGCAGCTTAGGGCCAGGGAGAGGATTCCAAGAGACCCAGTACTTC. Residues: CASSLGPGRGFQETQYF.

This chain links TRBV6-6 with TRBJ2-6; the D is unclear. CDR3 length: 16 residues. Deletions cut 4 bases from V and 0 bases from J, with 10 bases between. CDR1 MNHNY and CDR2 SVGAGI come from the germline V gene (reference sequence). CDR3 in DNA: TGTGCCAGCAGTTTTGGCTACCCCTCTGGGGCCAACGTCCTGACTTTC. Translating gives CASSFGYPSGANVLTF.

The V gene is TRBV4-1, the J gene TRBJ2-1; 10 bases fit TRBD1. The CDR3 totals 14 residues. The V gene's germline CDR1 is MGHRA and CDR2 YSYEKL. After removal of 1 base from V and 10 bases from J, the junction contained 4 bases not matched to a gene. As DNA, the CDR3 is TGCGCCAGCAGCCAAGGACAGGGGGCAGGGGAGCAGTTCTTC. Protein sequence: CASSQGQGAGEQFF.

V and J are TRBV6-1 and TRBJ2-3; unclear D gene. The CDR3 runs to 16 residues. Germline loops: CDR1 MNHNS, CDR2 SASEGT. Trimming pared 1 base from V and 1 base from J, leaving 12 bases between. The CDR3 coding sequence is TGTGCCAGCAGTGAAGTAGTATATTTGGGCACAGATACGCAGTATTTT. Its translation is CASSEVVYLGTDTQYF.

This clone was recorded only once. The genes are TRBV4-1 and TRBJ2-1; 8 bases fit TRBD1. This CDR3 comprises 18 residues. The V gene's germline CDR1 is MGHRA and CDR2 YSYEKL. Unmatched junction bases numbered 14, after V lost 2 bases and J lost 5 bases. CDR3: CASSQPIGQGKGDNEQFF. The CDR3 region has the DNA TGCGCCAGCAGCCAACCCATAGGACAGGGCAAAGGGGACAATGAGCAGTTCTTC.

The chain carries TRBV5-4 and TRBJ2-1; 8 bases line up with TRBD2. CDR1 and CDR2 from the germline V gene are SGHNT and YYREEE (reference sequence). The CDR3 sequence is 15 residues long. J lost 5 bases, V lost 0 bases, and 4 bases had no gene match. The CDR3 DNA reads as TGTGCCAGCAGCTTGGTCGGGAGGGCCGACAATGAGCAGTTCTTC. This gives the protein CASSLVGRADNEQFF.

The chain uses TRBV19 and TRBJ2-7, with a possible D match to TRBD1 (5 bases). The length of the CDR3 is 13 residues. With 5 bases removed from V and 2 bases from J, the gap between germline ends came to 10 bases. Per germline, CDR1 LNHDA and CDR2 SQIVND (reference sequence). CDR3 in amino acids: CASSDRTPYEQYF. CDR3 DNA: TGTGCCAGTAGTGACAGAACCCCCTACGAGCAGTACTTC.

The chain combines TRBV7-3 with TRBJ2-1; the D is unclear. The CDR3 extends over 14 amino acids. Trimming removed 5 bases at V and 9 bases at J, with 17 bases between. Germline V gene lookup returns CDR1 SGHTA and CDR2 FQGTGA. For the CDR3, the DNA is TGTGCCAGCAGCCCTATGCGGTCCTCGCCTGAGCAGTTCTTC. Its translation is CASSPMRSSPEQFF.

The V gene is TRBV27, the J gene TRBJ2-7, with D uncertain. CDR1 is MNHEY, CDR2 SMNVEV, per germline (reference sequence). The V end was cut by 4 bases, the J end by 5 bases, with 9 bases between. The CDR3 length is 12 residues. The CDR3 DNA reads TGTGCCAGCAGTTCCGGGTTTGACGAGCAGTACTTC. Translating gives CASSSGFDEQYF.

Turning to this clone: Other DNA sequences within the sample encode an identical CDR3. The genes are TRBV6-5 and TRBJ2-2; D unresolved. This CDR3 is 12 amino acids long. Trimming stripped 4 bases from V and 4 bases from J, with 4 bases between. In germline, CDR1 is MNHEY, CDR2 SVGAGI. For the CDR3, the DNA is TGTGCCAGCAGTTTAGGCACCGGGGAGCTGTTTTTT. Its translation: CASSLGTGELFF.

The chain joins TRBV2 to TRBJ2-5; D is undetermined. The CDR3 covers 16 residues. V was clipped by 1 base and J by 0 bases, with 12 bases between them. Germline V gives CDR1 SNHLY, CDR2 FYNNEI. CDR3 loop: CASSEVVARYQETQYF. The CDR3 DNA sequence: TGTGCCAGCAGTGAAGTGGTGGCTAGGTACCAAGAGACCCAGTACTTC.

J is TRBJ2-1 and V is TRBV7-9, with 8 bases lining up with TRBD2. The CDR3 length is 15 residues. Trimming removed 5 bases from V and 4 bases from J; junction bases left unmatched: 7. The germline CDR1 and CDR2 sequences are SEHNR and FQNEAQ (reference sequence). CDR3 DNA: TGTGCCAGCAGCCATGAAAGCGGGAGTTACAATGAGCAGTTCTTC. Translated: CASSHESGSYNEQFF.

CDR3 residues: CASRTQGYNEKLFF. CDR3 DNA: TGTGCCAGCAGAACTCAGGGGTACAATGAAAAACTGTTTTTT. This rearrangement joins TRBV6-5 to TRBJ1-4, with a possible D match to TRBD1 (6 bases). Trimming took 6 bases from V and 5 from J, leaving 13 bases between them. Germline CDR1 reads MNHEY; CDR2 reads SVGAGI. The CDR3 covers 14 residues.

The genes are TRBV7-2 and TRBJ2-1; 12 nucleotides align to TRBD2. V dropped 5 bases and J dropped 10; count of bases not matched to a gene: 9. This CDR3 spans 15 amino acids. Germline CDR1 reads SGHTA; CDR2 reads FQGNSA. CDR3 region: CASSLLASGRGEQFF. The DNA of the CDR3 is TGTGCCAGCAGCCTACTGGCTAGCGGGAGGGGGGAGCAGTTCTTC.

This chain uses TRBV7-8 with TRBJ2-2; D not certain. CDR1 is SGHVS, CDR2 FQNEAQ, per germline. CDR3 length equals 16 residues. With 3 bases removed from V and 4 bases from J, the gap between germline ends came to 15 bases. The CDR3 nucleotides are TGTGCCAGCAGCTTCGAACACCCTCCACGCACCGGGGAGCTGTTTTTT. Its translation: CASSFEHPPRTGELFF.

This chain links TRBV7-3 with TRBJ2-2; TRBD2 agrees at 14 bases. The CDR3 totals 17 residues. CDR1 is SGHTA and CDR2 is FQGTGA in the germline V gene. Trimming removed 5 bases from V and 4 bases from J; junction bases left unmatched: 6. CDR3 sequence reads: CASSIGLAGGGTGELFF. CDR3 bases: TGTGCCAGCAGCATAGGACTAGCGGGAGGCGGCACCGGGGAGCTGTTTTTT.

The chain employs TRBV6-6 and TRBJ2-1, with 10 bases that match TRBD2. Germline V gives CDR1 MNHNY, CDR2 SVGAGI (reference sequence). CDR3 length: 16 residues. V was clipped by 2 bases and J by 5 bases; unmatched bases: 6. CDR3 in amino acids: CASSYELAGIHNEQFF. In DNA, the CDR3 is TGTGCCAGCAGTTACGAACTAGCGGGGATACACAATGAGCAGTTCTTC.

This clone appeared a single time. V gene TRBV7-9 combines with J gene TRBJ2-7; D call uncertain. Germline CDR1 reads SEHNR; CDR2 reads FQNEAQ (reference sequence). V lost 5 bases, J lost 12 bases, and 20 bases lay in between. The CDR3 covers 13 residues. The CDR3 DNA reads as TGTGCCAGCAGCCCGGAGAGTTTGGGGTTTCGGTACTTC. Protein product: CASSPESLGFRYF. Full variable domain (rest looked up from reference TRBV7-9 and TRBJ2-7): DTGVSQNPRHKITKRGQNVTFRCDPISEHNRLYWYRQTLGQGPEFLTYFQNEAQLEKSRLLSDRFSAERPKGSFSTLEIQRTEQGDSAMYLCASSPESLGFRYFGPGTRLTVT.

The chain carries TRBV27 and TRBJ2-1, with 11 bases matching TRBD1. CDR1 MNHEY and CDR2 SMNVEV come from the germline V gene (reference sequence). With V trimmed by 2 bases and J by 9 bases, 3 bases remained unmatched. This CDR3 region has 14 residues. CDR3 region: CASSLGQGAIEQFF. CDR3 DNA sequence: TGTGCCAGCAGTTTAGGACAGGGGGCTATTGAGCAGTTCTTC.

As to this clone: The junction shows a germline mismatch at one end, possibly a read error. V and J are TRBV27 and TRBJ1-2; D may be TRBD1 (5 bases). CDR1 and CDR2 from the germline V gene are MNHEY and SMNVEV (reference sequence). CDR3 length equals 14 residues. CDR3 coding DNA: TGTGTCAGCAGTTTAGTCCGGGGGGACTATGGCTACACCTTC. Its translation is CVSSLVRGDYGYTF.

The rearrangement uses TRBV7-9 and TRBJ1-2; 11 bases match TRBD1. Losses at the gene ends were 5 bases for V and 5 bases for J; bases not matched to a gene: 4. Germline V gene data show CDR1 as SEHNR and CDR2 as FQNEAQ (reference sequence). The CDR3 sequence is 14 residues long. DNA for the CDR3: TGTGCCAGCAGCCCATGGGACAGGGGGTATGGCTACACCTTC. This sequence encodes CASSPWDRGYGYTF.